This T cell receptor (beta chain) was sequenced in a study of OX40 agonist ivuxolimab in advanced cancers. The J segment lost 5 bases and the V segment lost 3 bases, leaving 9 bases of the junction unmatched. CDR1 and CDR2 (germline): KGHSH, LQKENI. This CDR3 spans 16 amino acids. TCRdb keeps only in-frame clones here, not all; method: immunoSEQ multiplex PCR. The sample shows roughly 99,000 clones, approximately 90% of them seen only once. The chain joins TRBV18 to TRBJ1-5, with 8 bases that match TRBD1. The sample here was CD4+ or CD8+ T cells sorted from blood, taken in a trial of the OX40 agonist ivuxolimab. The receptor was derived from an adult with an advanced solid tumor such as melanoma, head and neck, liver or kidney cancer. The DNA of the CDR3 is TGTGCCAGCTCACCTTCTGGGCCAGGGGGCTATCAGCCCCAGCATTTT. This sequence encodes CASSPSGPGGYQPQHF.